The 9 T cell receptor beta chains presented below share a single source sample, sequenced in a study of cytomegalovirus exposure and HLA in healthy donors. This PCR relied on a set of 60 Vbeta primers and 13 Jbeta primers. Sequenced by immunoSEQ multiplex PCR; TCRdb stores in-frame clones only, minus some. Found here are around 150,000 clones, around 75% of them singletons; the top ten hold roughly 3.6%. Sample: PBMCs. These receptors all come from a human donor in good health.

The rearrangement links TRBV7-2 to TRBJ2-7; 9 nucleotides line up with TRBD1. This CDR3 spans 16 amino acids. Germline-derived CDR1 and CDR2 are SGHTA and FQGNSA. The V and J ends lost 2 bases and 12 bases, in that order; junction bases with no gene match: 17. CDR3 sequence reads: CASSLRGQGSSLRLYF. In DNA form, the CDR3 reads TGTGCCAGCAGCTTAAGGGGACAGGGCTCCTCCCTAAGGTTGTACTTC. The variable domain in full, with the rest retrieved from reference TRBV7-2 and TRBJ2-7, is GAGVSQSPSNKVTEKGKDVELRCDPISGHTALYWYRQSLGQGLEFLIYFQGNSAPDKSGLPSDRFSAERTGGSVSTLTIQRTQQEDSAVYLCASSLRGQGSSLRLYFGPGTRLTVT.

The chain couples TRBV6-1 to TRBJ2-1, with D maybe TRBD2 (5 bases). The CDR3 has 16 amino acids. Trimming removed 4 bases from V and 7 bases from J, with 20 bases in between. Germline CDR1 reads MNHNS; CDR2 reads SASEGT. CDR3 coding DNA: TGTGCCAGCAGTGGACGTCTTAGACGGGGAGTTAATGAGCAGTTCTTC. It specifies CASSGRLRRGVNEQFF.

This chain links TRBV11-1 with TRBJ1-1; D is unclear. CDR1 SGHAT and CDR2 FQDESV come from the germline V gene (reference sequence). The germline V and J ends were trimmed by 7 bases and 1 base, with 19 bases remaining between them. The CDR3 loop spans 16 amino acids. Here the CDR3 DNA reads TGTGCCAGCAATCCAGGACCCGGGGAGGGGAACACTGAAGCTTTCTTT. Translated, it gives CASNPGPGEGNTEAFF.

The rearrangement uses TRBV6-4 and TRBJ1-1, with 7 bases matching TRBD1. Trimming took 3 bases from V and 8 from J; bases not matched to a gene: 6. Germline V gene sequence: CDR1 MRHNA, CDR2 SNTAGT. This CDR3 spans 13 amino acids. The CDR3 DNA follows: TGTGCCAGCAGTGATAGTACACAGGGGGAAGCTTTCTTT. Amino acid sequence: CASSDSTQGEAFF.

V is TRBV25-1 and J is TRBJ2-5, with 11 bases aligning to TRBD2. The CDR3 covers 16 residues. Per germline, CDR1 MGHDK and CDR2 SYGVNS. Germline trimming cut 3 bases from V and 5 bases from J; bases unmatched to any gene: 8. CDR3 loop: CASSDIAGGPEETQYF. DNA for the CDR3: TGTGCCAGCAGTGACATAGCGGGGGGGCCGGAGGAGACCCAGTACTTC.

The V and J genes are TRBV7-3 and TRBJ2-3; no definite D call. The V gene lost 5 bases and the J gene lost 3 bases, with 12 bases spanning the gap. Per the germline V gene, CDR1 is SGHTA and CDR2 is FQGTGA. The CDR3 has 14 amino acids. CDR3 region: CASSLGVGTDTQYF. CDR3 sequence (DNA): TGTGCCAGCAGCCTTGGAGTTGGAACAGATACGCAGTATTTT.

The chain has TRBV6-5 and TRBJ1-6, with TRBD1 matching 8 bases. With V trimmed by 6 bases and J by 10 bases, 5 bases remained unmatched. The CDR3 consists of 13 residues. Germline CDR1 is MNHEY and CDR2 is SVGAGI. This CDR3 reads CASRPGQVSPLHF. The CDR3 coding sequence is TGTGCCAGCAGACCGGGACAGGTATCACCCCTCCACTTT.

The chain joins TRBV5-5 to TRBJ2-2; D uncertain. Germline lookup yields CDR1 SGHKS and CDR2 YYEKEE (reference sequence). CDR3 length: 14 residues. Trimming stripped 0 bases from V and 6 bases from J, with 9 bases between. CDR3 sequence (DNA): TGTGCCAGCAGCTTGGATACAGTCCCCGGGGAGCTGTTTTTT. It codes for CASSLDTVPGELFF.

The chain combines TRBV7-9 with TRBJ1-2; tentative D call: TRBD1 (5 bases). The germline V and J ends were trimmed by 0 bases and 4 bases, with 15 bases remaining between them. Germline loops: CDR1 SEHNR, CDR2 FQNEAQ (reference sequence). CDR3 length: 16 residues. The CDR3: CASSLAGLAGIYGYTF. The CDR3 DNA reads as TGTGCCAGCAGCTTAGCTGGTTTAGCAGGGATCTATGGCTACACCTTC.